These T cell receptor beta chains were read from a single sample in a study of shared clonotypes between healthy human individuals. Sequencing was performed with immunoSEQ multiplex PCR; in TCRdb, only in-frame clones are kept and a portion is missing. The table records some 1,900,000 clones, about 95% of them present only once. Sequencing used naive CD8+ T cells sorted from blood. These receptors all stem from a young man in good health. Each CDR3 is given with its conserved first and last residue. A D gene is named only where the DNA matches it firmly. Some rows mark clone size as missing; the rest say once, few, many or name a class of expanded clone.

NA	16	TRBV28	TRBJ1-4	NA	TGTGCCAGCAGTACCATCCCGGGATTATGGAATGAAAAACTGTTTTTT	CASSTIPGLWNEKLFF
NA	13	TRBV19	TRBJ2-6	NA	TGTGCCAGTAGTGTCACGTCCTTCAACGTCCTGACTTTC	CASSVTSFNVLTF
NA	16	TRBV7-9	TRBJ2-1	TRBD1	TGTGCCAGCAGCTCCAGTCCGGGACAGGGGTTCAATGAGCAGTTCTTC	CASSSSPGQGFNEQFF
NA	13	TRBV27	TRBJ1-5	NA	TGTGCCAGCAGTAGTAGTAGCAATCAGCCCCAGCATTTT	CASSSSSNQPQHF
NA	14	TRBV4-1	TRBJ2-7	NA	TGCGCCAGCAGCCAAGAGGGACACCTCTACGAGCAGTACTTC	CASSQEGHLYEQYF
NA	14	TRBV9	TRBJ2-5	NA	TGTGCCAGCAGCGTAGCGGGTAGCCAAGAGACCCAGTACTTC	CASSVAGSQETQYF
NA	16	TRBV6-1	TRBJ2-1	NA	TGTGCCAGCAGTGAGCTTGAGCAGGGGGAGGGCAATGAGCAGTTCTTC	CASSELEQGEGNEQFF
NA	15	TRBV7-9	TRBJ1-1	TRBD1	TGTGCCAGCAGCTTAGCTCAGGGGGCGGACACTGAAGCTTTCTTT	CASSLAQGADTEAFF
NA	18	TRBV5-6	TRBJ1-4	TRBD1	TGTGCCAGCAGCTTGGATGGGTTCCAGGGGGCAGATAATGAAAAACTGTTTTTT	CASSLDGFQGADNEKLFF
few	13	TRBV6-1	TRBJ1-2	NA	TGTGCCAGCAGCACAGGGCTCGCCTATGGCTACACCTTC	CASSTGLAYGYTF
NA	13	TRBV11-2	TRBJ2-1	NA	TGTGCCAGCAGCTCCTGGACACTCAATGAGCAGTTCTTC	CASSSWTLNEQFF
NA	14	TRBV9	TRBJ2-7	NA	TGTGCCAGCAGCGCGGGGGACAGCTCCTACGAGCAGTACTTC	CASSAGDSSYEQYF
NA	15	TRBV7-9	TRBJ1-1	NA	TGTGCCAGCAGCTTTGGTTGGGGTGGGGACACTGAAGCTTTCTTT	CASSFGWGGDTEAFF
once	17	TRBV13	TRBJ1-6	TRBD1	TGTGCCAGCAGCTTAGGTCTGACAGGGAGCGAGGGGTCACCCCTCCACTTT	CASSLGLTGSEGSPLHF
NA	14	TRBV6-5	TRBJ2-1	TRBD1	TGTGCCAGTCAAACGGACAGGGGCTACAATGAGCAGTTCTTC	CASQTDRGYNEQFF
NA	16	TRBV11-2	TRBJ2-3	NA	TGTGCCAGCAGCTCTGAGCGGATACGATCCACAGATACGCAGTATTTT	CASSSERIRSTDTQYF
few	14	TRBV19	TRBJ2-7	NA	TGTGCCAGTAGTATAGCAGGGAGCTCCTACGAGCAGTACTTC	CASSIAGSSYEQYF
NA	15	TRBV19	TRBJ1-5	TRBD1	TGTGCCAGTAGTATCGGGACAGGGCTCAATCAGCCCCAGCATTTT	CASSIGTGLNQPQHF
NA	15	TRBV19	TRBJ2-5	NA	TGTGCCAGTAGTATACTAGGGGCGACCCAAGAGACCCAGTACTTC	CASSILGATQETQYF
NA	13	TRBV4-3	TRBJ1-2	NA	TGCGCCAGCAGCCAAGATCAGACCTTCGGCTACACCTTC	CASSQDQTFGYTF